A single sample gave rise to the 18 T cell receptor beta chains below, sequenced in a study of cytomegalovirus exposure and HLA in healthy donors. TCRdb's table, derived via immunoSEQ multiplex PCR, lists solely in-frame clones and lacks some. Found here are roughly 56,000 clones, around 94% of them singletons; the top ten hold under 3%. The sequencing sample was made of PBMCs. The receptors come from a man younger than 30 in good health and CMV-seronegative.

The CDR3 nucleotides read TGTGCCAGCAGCTTGGCTATTAGCGGGAGAGGGAATGAGCAGTTCTTC. As protein: CASSLAISGRGNEQFF. V is TRBV5-4 and J is TRBJ2-1; 9 nucleotides agree with TRBD2. V gave up 0 bases and J gave up 7 bases; unmatched junction bases: 8. CDR1 and CDR2 from the germline V gene are SGHNT and YYREEE (reference sequence). This CDR3 has 16 amino acids.

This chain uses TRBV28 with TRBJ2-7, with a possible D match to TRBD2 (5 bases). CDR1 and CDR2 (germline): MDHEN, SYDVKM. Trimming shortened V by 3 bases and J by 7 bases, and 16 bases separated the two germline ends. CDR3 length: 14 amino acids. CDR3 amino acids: CASSFQVGIGEQYF. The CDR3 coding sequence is TGTGCCAGCAGTTTCCAGGTCGGGATTGGAGAGCAGTACTTC.

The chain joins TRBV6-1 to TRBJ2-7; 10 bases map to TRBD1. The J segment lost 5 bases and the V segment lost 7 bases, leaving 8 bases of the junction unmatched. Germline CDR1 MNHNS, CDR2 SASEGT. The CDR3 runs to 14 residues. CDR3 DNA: TGTGCCAGCAAAACCCTGACAGGGGGCGACGAGCAGTACTTC. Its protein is CASKTLTGGDEQYF.

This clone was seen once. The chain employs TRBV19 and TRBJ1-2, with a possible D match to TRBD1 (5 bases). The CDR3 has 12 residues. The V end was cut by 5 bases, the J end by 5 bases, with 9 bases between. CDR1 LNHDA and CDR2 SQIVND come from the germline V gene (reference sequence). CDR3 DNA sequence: TGTGCCAGTAGTCCGCAGGGATATGGCTACACCTTC. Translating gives CASSPQGYGYTF.

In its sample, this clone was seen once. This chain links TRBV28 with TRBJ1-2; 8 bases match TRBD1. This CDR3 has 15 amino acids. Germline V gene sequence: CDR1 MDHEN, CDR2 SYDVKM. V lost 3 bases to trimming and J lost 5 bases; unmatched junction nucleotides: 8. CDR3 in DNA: TGTGCCAGCAGTTTCCCGACAGGGGTGGATTATGGCTACACCTTC. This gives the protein CASSFPTGVDYGYTF.

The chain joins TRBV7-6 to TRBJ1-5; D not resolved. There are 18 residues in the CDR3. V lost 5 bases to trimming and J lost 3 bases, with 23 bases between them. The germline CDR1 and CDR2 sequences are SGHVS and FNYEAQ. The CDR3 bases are TGTGCCAGCAGCCCCCGTAGGCGTCGGAAGAGGGTCAATCAGCCCCAGCATTTT. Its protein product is CASSPRRRRKRVNQPQHF. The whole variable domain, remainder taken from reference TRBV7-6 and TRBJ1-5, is GAGVSQSPRYKVTKRGQDVALRCDPISGHVSLYWYRQALGQGPEFLTYFNYEAQQDKSGLPNDRFSAERPEGSISTLTIQRTEQRDSAMYRCASSPRRRRKRVNQPQHFGDGTRLSIL.

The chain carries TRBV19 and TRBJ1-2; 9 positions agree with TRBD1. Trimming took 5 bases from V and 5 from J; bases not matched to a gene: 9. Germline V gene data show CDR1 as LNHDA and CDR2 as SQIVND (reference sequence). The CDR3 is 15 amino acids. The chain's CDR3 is CASSVGTGTGYGYTF. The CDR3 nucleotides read TGTGCCAGTAGTGTTGGGACAGGGACTGGATATGGCTACACCTTC.

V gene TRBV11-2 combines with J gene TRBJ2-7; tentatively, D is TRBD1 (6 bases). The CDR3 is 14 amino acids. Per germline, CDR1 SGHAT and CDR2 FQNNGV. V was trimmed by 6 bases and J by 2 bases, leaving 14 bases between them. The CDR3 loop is CASSFRDNPYEQYF. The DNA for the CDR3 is TGTGCCAGCAGTTTCCGGGACAATCCCTACGAGCAGTACTTC.

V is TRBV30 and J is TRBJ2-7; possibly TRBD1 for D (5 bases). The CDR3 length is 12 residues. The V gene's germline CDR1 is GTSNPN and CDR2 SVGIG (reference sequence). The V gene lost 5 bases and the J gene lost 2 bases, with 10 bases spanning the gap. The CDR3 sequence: CAWSLRAYEQYF. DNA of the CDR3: TGTGCCTGGTCTCTCAGGGCCTACGAGCAGTACTTC.

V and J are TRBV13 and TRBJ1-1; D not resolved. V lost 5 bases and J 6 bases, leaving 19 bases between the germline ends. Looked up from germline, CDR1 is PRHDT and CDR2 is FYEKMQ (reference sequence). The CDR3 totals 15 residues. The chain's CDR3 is CASSRGGERRAEAFF. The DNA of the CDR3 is TGTGCCAGCAGCCGAGGCGGAGAGCGGCGGGCTGAAGCTTTCTTT.

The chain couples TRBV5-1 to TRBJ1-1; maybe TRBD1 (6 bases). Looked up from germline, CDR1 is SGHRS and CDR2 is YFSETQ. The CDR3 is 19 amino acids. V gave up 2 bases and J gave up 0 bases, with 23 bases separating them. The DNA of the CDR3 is TGCGCCAGCAGCTTTTCCTGGACGCCAAGGGACACTATGAACACTGAAGCTTTCTTT. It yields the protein CASSFSWTPRDTMNTEAFF.

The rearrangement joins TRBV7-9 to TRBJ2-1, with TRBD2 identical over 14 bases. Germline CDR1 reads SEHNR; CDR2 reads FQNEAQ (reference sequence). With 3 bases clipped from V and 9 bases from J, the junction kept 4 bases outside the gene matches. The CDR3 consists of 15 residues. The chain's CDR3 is CASSLGLAGDAEQFF. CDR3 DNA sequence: TGTGCCAGCAGCTTGGGACTAGCGGGAGATGCTGAGCAGTTCTTC.

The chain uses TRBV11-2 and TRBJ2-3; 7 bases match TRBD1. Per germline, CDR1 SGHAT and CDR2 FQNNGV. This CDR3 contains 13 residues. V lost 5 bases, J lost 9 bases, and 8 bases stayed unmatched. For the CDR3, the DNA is TGTGCCAGCAGCCCAGACAGGGCCTGGACGCAGTATTTT. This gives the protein CASSPDRAWTQYF. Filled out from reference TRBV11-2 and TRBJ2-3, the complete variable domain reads EAGVAQSPRYKIIEKRQSVAFWCNPISGHATLYWYQQILGQGPKLLIQFQNNGVVDDSQLPKDRFSAERLKGVDSTLKIQPAKLEDSAVYLCASSPDRAWTQYFGPGTRLTVL.

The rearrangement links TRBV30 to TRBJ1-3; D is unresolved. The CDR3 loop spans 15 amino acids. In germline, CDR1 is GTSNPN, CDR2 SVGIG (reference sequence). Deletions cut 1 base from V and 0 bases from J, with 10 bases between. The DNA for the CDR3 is TGTGCCTGGAGTGGCGAGAGTTACTCTGGAAACACCATATATTTT. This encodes CAWSGESYSGNTIYF.

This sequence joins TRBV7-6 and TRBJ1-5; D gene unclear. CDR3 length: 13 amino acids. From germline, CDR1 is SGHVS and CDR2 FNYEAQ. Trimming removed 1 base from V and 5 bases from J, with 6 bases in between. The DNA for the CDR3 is TGTGCCAGCAGCTTAGTTGAGGATCAGCCCCAGCATTTT. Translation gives CASSLVEDQPQHF.

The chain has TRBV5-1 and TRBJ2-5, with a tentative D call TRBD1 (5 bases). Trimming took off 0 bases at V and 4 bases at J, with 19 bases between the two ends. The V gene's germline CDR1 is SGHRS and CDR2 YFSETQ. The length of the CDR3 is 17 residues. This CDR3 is CASSLEGPHLSGETQYF. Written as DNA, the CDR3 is TGCGCCAGCAGCTTGGAGGGGCCACACTTATCAGGAGAGACCCAGTACTTC.

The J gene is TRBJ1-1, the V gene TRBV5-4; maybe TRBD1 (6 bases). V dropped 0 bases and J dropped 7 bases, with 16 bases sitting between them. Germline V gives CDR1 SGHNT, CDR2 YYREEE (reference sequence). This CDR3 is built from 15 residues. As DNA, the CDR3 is TGTGCCAGCAGCTTGGCCGGCAGGGGAATGTATGAAGCTTTCTTT. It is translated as CASSLAGRGMYEAFF.

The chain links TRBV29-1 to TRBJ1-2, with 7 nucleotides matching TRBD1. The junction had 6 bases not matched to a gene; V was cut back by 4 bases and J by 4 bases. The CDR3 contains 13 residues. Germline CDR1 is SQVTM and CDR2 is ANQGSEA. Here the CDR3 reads CSVGVTGIYGYTF. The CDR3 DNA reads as TGCAGCGTTGGTGTGACAGGGATCTATGGCTACACCTTC.